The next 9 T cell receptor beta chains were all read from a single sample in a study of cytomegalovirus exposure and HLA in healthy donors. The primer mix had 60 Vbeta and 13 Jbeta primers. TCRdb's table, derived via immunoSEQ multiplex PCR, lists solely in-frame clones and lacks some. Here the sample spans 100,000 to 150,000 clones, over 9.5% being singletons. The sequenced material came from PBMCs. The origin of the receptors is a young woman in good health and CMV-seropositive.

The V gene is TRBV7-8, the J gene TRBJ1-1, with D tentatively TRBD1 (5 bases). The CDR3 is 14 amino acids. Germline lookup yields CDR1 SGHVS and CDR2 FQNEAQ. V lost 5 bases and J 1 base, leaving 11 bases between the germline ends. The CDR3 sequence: CASSPGRGNTEAFF. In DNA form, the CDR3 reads TGTGCCAGCAGCCCAGGGAGGGGGAACACTGAAGCTTTCTTT.

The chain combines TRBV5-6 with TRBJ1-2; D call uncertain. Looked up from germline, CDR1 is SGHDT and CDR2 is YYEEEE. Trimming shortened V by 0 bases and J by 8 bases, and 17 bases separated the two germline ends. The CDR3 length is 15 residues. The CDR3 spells CASSLAYLEAKGYTF. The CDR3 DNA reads TGTGCCAGCAGCTTGGCTTATTTGGAGGCGAAAGGCTACACCTTC. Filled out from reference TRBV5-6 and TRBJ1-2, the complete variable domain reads DAGVTQSPTHLIKTRGQQVTLRCSPKSGHDTVSWYQQALGQGPQFIFQYYEEEERQRGNFPDRFSGHQFPNYSSELNVNALLLGDSALYLCASSLAYLEAKGYTFGSGTRLTVV.

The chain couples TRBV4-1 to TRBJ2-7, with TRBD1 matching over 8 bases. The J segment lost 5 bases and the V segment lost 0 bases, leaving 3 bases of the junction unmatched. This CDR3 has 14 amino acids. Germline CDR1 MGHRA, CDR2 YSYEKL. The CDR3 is CASSQDRTGNEQYF. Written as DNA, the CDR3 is TGCGCCAGCAGCCAAGATAGGACAGGGAACGAGCAGTACTTC.

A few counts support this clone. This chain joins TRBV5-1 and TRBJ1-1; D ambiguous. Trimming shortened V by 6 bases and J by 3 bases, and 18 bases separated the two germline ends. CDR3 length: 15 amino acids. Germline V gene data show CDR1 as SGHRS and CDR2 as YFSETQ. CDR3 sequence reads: CASTSSGALYTEAFF. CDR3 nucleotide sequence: TGCGCCAGCACATCCTCGGGTGCTCTTTACACTGAAGCTTTCTTT.

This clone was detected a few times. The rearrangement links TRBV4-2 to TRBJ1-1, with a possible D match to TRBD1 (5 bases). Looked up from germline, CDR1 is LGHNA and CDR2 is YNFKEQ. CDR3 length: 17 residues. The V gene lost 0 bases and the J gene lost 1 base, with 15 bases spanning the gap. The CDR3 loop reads CASSQEGGARGNTEAFF. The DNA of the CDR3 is TGTGCCAGCAGCCAAGAGGGAGGGGCGAGAGGGAACACTGAAGCTTTCTTT.

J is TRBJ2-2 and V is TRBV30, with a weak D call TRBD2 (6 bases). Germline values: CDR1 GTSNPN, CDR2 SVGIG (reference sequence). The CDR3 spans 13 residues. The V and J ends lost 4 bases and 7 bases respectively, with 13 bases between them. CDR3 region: CAWNAGRGGELFF. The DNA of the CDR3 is TGTGCCTGGAACGCCGGGCGGGGCGGGGAGCTGTTTTTT.

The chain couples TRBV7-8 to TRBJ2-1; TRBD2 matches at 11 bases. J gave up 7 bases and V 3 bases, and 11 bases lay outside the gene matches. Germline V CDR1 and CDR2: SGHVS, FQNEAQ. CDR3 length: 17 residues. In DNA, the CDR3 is TGTGCCAGCAGCTTGAATGTGGGGACTAGCGGTTCTAATGAGCAGTTCTTC. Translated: CASSLNVGTSGSNEQFF.

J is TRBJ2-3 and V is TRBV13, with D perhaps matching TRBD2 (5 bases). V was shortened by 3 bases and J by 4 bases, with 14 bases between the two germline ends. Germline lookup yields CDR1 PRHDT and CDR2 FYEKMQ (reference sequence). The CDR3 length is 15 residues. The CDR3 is CASSFLQGLPDTQYF. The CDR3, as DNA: TGTGCCAGCAGCTTCCTCCAAGGACTCCCAGATACGCAGTATTTT.

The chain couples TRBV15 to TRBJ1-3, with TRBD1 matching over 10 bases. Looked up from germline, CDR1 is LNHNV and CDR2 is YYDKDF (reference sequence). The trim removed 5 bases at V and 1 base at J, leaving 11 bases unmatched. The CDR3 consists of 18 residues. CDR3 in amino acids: CATSPLVGDRGSGNTIYF. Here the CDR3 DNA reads TGTGCCACCAGCCCGCTAGTCGGGGACAGGGGATCTGGAAACACCATATATTTT.